This record concerns one T cell receptor beta chain sequence. This clonotype has just a few counts. Its antigen remains undetermined. The record has no base qualities; no much larger clone is one base away. This specimen comes from a study of T cells after yellow fever vaccination (dated by TCRdb to between 2018 and 2021). Regarding the complete study: The SMART-Seq v4 Ultra Low Input RNA kit was used to prepare libraries from fractions with low cell numbers. Bulk PBMC replicates and cell subsets were isolated from blood drawn at multiple timepoints before and after both primary and secondary immunization. Two healthy male donors, one aged 18 to 29 and one aged 30 to 40 years, were included in the cohort. Bulk TCR alpha and beta repertoires were sequenced longitudinally to track T-cell clones before and after primary and booster YFV17D yellow fever vaccination.

Broader findings and caveats from the paper: A small share of clonotypes occurred in both CD4 and CD8 compartments, likely arising from convergent recombination. Only a couple of donors were included in the study, so the extent to which the findings can be generalized is limited. After the booster, most of the clones that had expanded following primary vaccination were detected again (just under 97% of CD4 and 80% to 90% of CD8), which suggests that memory was broadly maintained. The secondary T-cell response was found to be weaker but faster than the primary response, with a peak reached on day 5 rather than on day 15. Computational filtering was required because FACS-sorted repertoires could contain abundant contaminating clonotypes from the bulk population.

The treatment or condition tag for this specimen amounts to: live attenuated yellow fever vaccine strain. PBMCs were isolated from peripheral blood using a standard Ficoll-Paque protocol. CD4 and CD8 T-cell fractions were isolated with Dynabeads CD4 and CD8 positive selection kits. TriZol was used to extract RNA from bulk PBMCs, CD4 and CD8 fractions, and dextramer-positive and dextramer-negative fractions. Reads for this sample came from an Illumina NovaSeq 6000. TCR cDNA was made using 5'RACE template switching, a step that added a universal primer site and unique molecular identifiers. cDNA synthesis was primed from both the TCR alpha and TCR beta constant segments. Library amplification involved two PCR steps, and the second step added sample barcodes and sequencing adapters. Sequencing of libraries was performed on Illumina HiSeq 2500 (2x100 bp) or NovaSeq (2x150 bp). The study's own analysis went as follows. MIGEC handled demultiplexing of reads and collapsing into UMI consensus sequences, while MiXCR performed V(D)J alignment. Vaccine-responding clonotypes were defined with edgeR using replicate PBMC samples, requiring FDR below 0.01 and a log2 fold change above 5 up to day 15. CD4 or CD8 identity was assigned to each bulk clonotype according to whether the clonotype was present at higher abundance in the sequenced CD4 repertoire or the sequenced CD8 repertoire. The raw public data were reprocessed by TCRdb itself: fastp quality trimming at Q25, MiXCR clonotype calling, in-frame beta chains only. Each entry merges the rows of one CDR3 protein and shows their most common DNA and genes. Here the V and J calls rest on TCRdb's processing, not on the authors' analysis. Recorded for this sample are over 250,000 distinct CDR3 sequences; about 5.2% of them occurred a single time. Approximately 3.5% of the sample goes to the ten largest clones.

The CDR3 contains 15 residues, cysteine and phenylalanine counted. Just the 45-base CDR3 DNA is kept, in frame starting at base 1. Trimming accounts for 2 bases at V and 6 bases at J, while the number of junction bases matched to no gene is 4. Based on the germline V gene, the CDR1 and CDR2 sequences are MNHEY and SVGAGI. This sample comprised CD4+ T cells sorted from PBMCs, obtained on the day of the yellow fever booster vaccination. The TCR was taken from a man in his late teens or twenties who received the YFV17D yellow fever vaccine. In this chain, TRBV6-5 is recombined with TRBJ1-6; a stretch of 7 junction bases matches TRBD1. The CDR3: CASSYGTVGNSPLHF. The bases read TGTGCCAGCAGTTACGGGACAGTTGGTAATTCACCCCTCCACTTT.